This T cell receptor beta chain was obtained from a study of CD8+CD57+ T cells in acquired aplastic anemia. Turning to the study itself: Across the sorted CD4+ and CD8+ cells, DNA amounts averaged 3.2 ug. Study conclusions and caveats: It was found that under 30 CD8+ CDR3 sequences were shared between patients and controls. For CD8+ Simpson's diversity, patients and controls showed no significant difference.

Genomic DNA constituted the template upon which TCR beta VDJ and CDR3 profiling was performed. TCRdb reprocessed the reads via MiXCR and lists one record per CDR3 protein. The sample consists of roughly 250,000 distinct CDR3 sequences, around 82% of them appearing once. This clonotype is a singleton in its sample. Its cognate antigen is unknown. The CDR3 has 19 amino acids. Per germline, CDR1 SGHTA and CDR2 FQGNSA. The V and J ends lost 5 bases and 0 bases, in that order; junction bases with no gene match: 13. By flow cytometry, patients selected for sequencing had shown an expansion of CD8+CD57+ cells. The patients, all of them, had severe acquired aplastic anemia.

The clonotype originates from a human donor with aplastic anemia. The specimen was sorted CD4+, CD8+, or CD8+CD57+ T cells (not recorded which) from PBMCs. J is TRBJ2-3 and V is TRBV7-2; TRBD2 aligns across 11 bases. The CDR3 coding sequence is TGTGCCAGCAGCCGAAGAGGGGTAGCGGGGGGGCTAAGCACAGATACGCAGTATTTT. It yields the protein CASSRRGVAGGLSTDTQYF.